Listed here are 16 T cell receptor beta chains from one sample, sequenced in a study of sequential checkpoint blockade in melanoma. Documented treatment: randomized to nivolumab then ipilimumab (arm A) or the reverse (arm B). Only in-frame clones appear in the TCRdb table, and some are missing; sequencing was by immunoSEQ multiplex PCR. Counted here are approximately 23,000 clones, 75% to 90% occurring once; the ten biggest clones make up around 30%. Specimen: CD8+ T cells sorted from blood (inferred from file names), collected from a patient given nivolumab and ipilimumab in sequence. The receptors come from a human donor with melanoma.

This chain joins TRBV6-5 and TRBJ1-2, with D possibly matching TRBD1 (6 bases). Germline assignment: CDR1 MNHEY and CDR2 SVGAGI. Between the trimmed V and J ends, which lost 5 bases and 6 bases, there was a span of 13 bases. The CDR3 consists of 13 residues. The CDR3 DNA reads TGTGCCAGCAGTGATCGACAGGCTCATGGCTACACCTTC. This encodes CASSDRQAHGYTF.

This chain links TRBV13 with TRBJ2-7; 9 nucleotides align to TRBD1. CDR1 PRHDT and CDR2 FYEKMQ come from the germline V gene (reference sequence). The CDR3 loop spans 13 amino acids. With 4 bases clipped from V and 6 bases from J, the junction kept 4 bases outside the gene matches. For the CDR3, the DNA is TGTGCCAGCAGCTGGACAGGGGTCTCCGAGCAGTACTTC. Its protein is CASSWTGVSEQYF.

The chain is built from TRBV10-3 and TRBJ2-2; the D gene is possibly TRBD2 (5 bases). The V gene's germline CDR1 is ENHRY and CDR2 SYGVKD. This CDR3 region has 14 residues. V lost 3 bases and J 0 bases, leaving 5 bases between the germline ends. CDR3 region: CAISELANTGELFF. The DNA for the CDR3 is TGTGCCATCAGTGAACTAGCGAACACCGGGGAGCTGTTTTTT.

This chain connects TRBV4-2 to TRBJ2-5; D is unclear. Trimming cost V 2 bases and J 4 bases, with 2 bases left between them. The CDR3 has 11 amino acids. The V gene's germline CDR1 is LGHNA and CDR2 YNFKEQ. CDR3 bases: TGTGCCAGCAGCCAACTAGAGACCCAGTACTTC. It codes for CASSQLETQYF.

The rearrangement uses TRBV6-5 and TRBJ2-3; the D gene is possibly TRBD2 (5 bases). The CDR3 runs to 15 residues. V shed 7 bases and J shed 5 bases, with 19 bases lying between them. Germline CDR1 and CDR2: MNHEY and SVGAGI. The CDR3 loop is CASTRRRHGEDTQYF. The CDR3 coding sequence is TGTGCCAGCACTCGGAGGCGGCATGGCGAAGATACGCAGTATTTT.

The J gene is TRBJ2-7, the V gene TRBV29-1, with D possibly matching TRBD2 (5 bases). This CDR3 is 13 amino acids long. The germline V gene encodes CDR1 SQVTM and CDR2 ANQGSEA. Between the trimmed V and J ends, which lost 7 bases and 0 bases, there was a span of 13 bases. In DNA form, the CDR3 reads TGCAGCGGGCTGACGGGGAGCTCCTACGAGCAGTACTTC. Translated, it gives CSGLTGSSYEQYF.

This clone was detected once. DNA of the CDR3: TGTGCCATCAAAGATTCGGGTGAGCAGTTCTTC. Its translation: CAIKDSGEQFF. The rearrangement uses TRBV10-3 and TRBJ2-1; D not resolved. Deletions cut 7 bases from V and 9 bases from J, with 10 bases between. Per germline, CDR1 ENHRY and CDR2 SYGVKD. The CDR3 covers 11 residues.

This clone was picked up a small number of times. The chain uses TRBV15 and TRBJ1-1; 7 positions match TRBD1. Per germline, CDR1 LNHNV and CDR2 YYDKDF (reference sequence). The CDR3 is 12 residues long. The V segment lost 3 bases and the J segment 8 bases; nucleotides outside the gene matches: 3. Here the CDR3 DNA reads TGTGCCACCAGCAGCAGGGGGGTGGAAGCTTTCTTT. Its protein is CATSSRGVEAFF.

The V gene is TRBV6-5, the J gene TRBJ1-2; TRBD1 agrees at 8 bases. With V trimmed by 6 bases and J by 8 bases, 14 bases remained unmatched. The germline gives CDR1 MNHEY, CDR2 SVGAGI. The CDR3 runs to 15 residues. CDR3 sequence: CASSPTEQGAGGYTF. CDR3 sequence (DNA): TGTGCCAGCAGCCCTACGGAGCAGGGGGCGGGCGGCTACACCTTC.

J is TRBJ2-1 and V is TRBV25-1; 7 positions match TRBD2. CDR3 size: 15 residues. Germline loops: CDR1 MGHDK, CDR2 SYGVNS. The junction had 8 bases not matched to a gene; V was cut back by 1 base and J by 8 bases. CDR3 in DNA: TGTGCCAGCAGTGAATTGGGGGAGGGCCCCTATGAGCAGTTCTTC. It translates to CASSELGEGPYEQFF.

This clone has only one observation. The CDR3 spells CASSDKQGNTEAFF. CDR3 in DNA: TGCGCCAGCAGCGACAAACAGGGGAACACTGAAGCTTTCTTT. The chain joins TRBV4-1 to TRBJ1-1; a weak D match, TRBD1 (6 bases). Germline lookup yields CDR1 MGHRA and CDR2 YSYEKL. This CDR3 region has 14 residues. V lost 5 bases and J lost 1, with 11 bases in between.

The rearrangement uses TRBV15 and TRBJ2-7, with D unresolved. The V gene lost 2 bases and the J gene lost 3 bases, with 14 bases spanning the gap. In germline, CDR1 is LNHNV, CDR2 YYDKDF (reference sequence). The CDR3 extends over 15 amino acids. The CDR3 sequence is CATSRPQRLDYEQYF. DNA for the CDR3: TGTGCCACCAGCAGACCCCAACGACTTGACTACGAGCAGTACTTC.

The V call is TRBV28, the J call TRBJ2-7, with D maybe TRBD1 (6 bases). V lost 3 bases, J lost 2 bases, and 11 bases lay in between. Germline V gene lookup returns CDR1 MDHEN and CDR2 SYDVKM. This CDR3 is built from 14 residues. The CDR3 DNA reads TGTGCCAGCAGTTTGATGGGACAAACCTACGAGCAGTACTTC. It is translated as CASSLMGQTYEQYF.

The J gene is TRBJ1-1, the V gene TRBV4-1; a weak D match, TRBD1 (5 bases). Trimming took 4 bases from V and 11 from J, leaving 17 bases between them. Germline V gene data show CDR1 as MGHRA and CDR2 as YSYEKL. The CDR3 spans 13 residues. In nucleotides, the CDR3 is TGCGCCAGCAGCCCCGTCGGGGGGGTGGGCGCTTTCTTT. Translated, it gives CASSPVGGVGAFF.

The sample holds a few counts of this clone. V is TRBV5-6 and J is TRBJ1-3; no clear D. From germline, CDR1 is SGHDT and CDR2 YYEEEE. With 2 bases removed from V and 6 bases from J, the gap between germline ends came to 9 bases. The CDR3 extends over 13 amino acids. The CDR3 loop reads CASSFGSINTIYF. The CDR3 DNA follows: TGTGCCAGCAGCTTTGGCAGTATAAACACCATATATTTT.

CDR3 protein: CASTNLDKAYEQYF. The CDR3 DNA is TGTGCCAGCACCAACTTGGACAAAGCCTACGAGCAGTACTTC. This sequence joins TRBV7-9 and TRBJ2-7, with D tentatively TRBD1 (5 bases). Deletions cut 7 bases from V and 2 bases from J, with 15 bases between. Germline V gene data show CDR1 as SEHNR and CDR2 as FQNEAQ (reference sequence). The CDR3 length is 14 residues.